The sequence of this T cell receptor (beta chain) was determined in a study of human T cells and chemical hapten exposure. V dropped 1 base and J dropped 4 bases, with 12 bases sitting between them. The CDR3 totals 15 residues. The V gene's germline CDR1 is LGHDT and CDR2 YNNKEL (reference sequence). Within the library, unique molecular identifiers were attached to each individual cDNA molecule. TCRdb recomputed calls from the RACE reads with MiXCR, one row per CDR3 protein. There are 80,000 to 95,000 distinct CDR3 sequences in the sample; about 11% occur only once, and roughly 2% lies in the top ten. Time point meaning: patch test 2, 6 weeks after DPC sensitization. The sample's treatment: therapeutic diphenylcyclopropenone sensitization with weekly scalp DPC. A remark on this clonotype: The antigen remains unidentified.

Overall study results and limits: Expanded TCRs grouped into significantly more large CDR3 similarity clusters than controls produced. DPC sensitization did not alter TCRs above 1 in 1000 frequency.

Sequenced material: whole blood, taken in connection with sensitization to the hapten diphenylcyclopropenone (DPC). The J gene is TRBJ2-3, the V gene TRBV3-1; D might be TRBD1 or TRBD2, each matching 5 bases. The sequence was obtained from a man in his forties or fifties with alopecia areata. Some clones in this sample may be carry-over from other donors' samples. The CDR3 sequence: CASSQVRGESDTQYF. CDR3 DNA: TGTGCCAGCAGCCAAGTGCGAGGGGAGTCAGATACGCAGTATTTT.